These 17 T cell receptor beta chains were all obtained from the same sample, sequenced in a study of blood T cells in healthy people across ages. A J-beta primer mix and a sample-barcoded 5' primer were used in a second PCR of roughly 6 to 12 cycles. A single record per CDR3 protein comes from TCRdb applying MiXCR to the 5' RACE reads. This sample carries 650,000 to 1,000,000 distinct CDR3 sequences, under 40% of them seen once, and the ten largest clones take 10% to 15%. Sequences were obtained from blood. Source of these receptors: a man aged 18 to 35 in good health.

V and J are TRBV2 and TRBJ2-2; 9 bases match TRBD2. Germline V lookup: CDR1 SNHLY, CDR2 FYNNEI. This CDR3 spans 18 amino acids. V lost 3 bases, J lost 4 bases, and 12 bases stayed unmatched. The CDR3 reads CASSDDQRGAAGTGELFF. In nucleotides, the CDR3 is TGTGCCAGCAGTGATGACCAGCGGGGGGCCGCGGGCACCGGGGAGCTGTTTTTT.

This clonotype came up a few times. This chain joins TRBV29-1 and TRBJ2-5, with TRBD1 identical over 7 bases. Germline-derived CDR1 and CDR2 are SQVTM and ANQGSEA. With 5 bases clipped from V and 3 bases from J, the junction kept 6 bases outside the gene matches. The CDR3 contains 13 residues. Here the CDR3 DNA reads TGCAGCGTTCGGGACAGTTCGAAAGAGACCCAGTACTTC. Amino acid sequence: CSVRDSSKETQYF.

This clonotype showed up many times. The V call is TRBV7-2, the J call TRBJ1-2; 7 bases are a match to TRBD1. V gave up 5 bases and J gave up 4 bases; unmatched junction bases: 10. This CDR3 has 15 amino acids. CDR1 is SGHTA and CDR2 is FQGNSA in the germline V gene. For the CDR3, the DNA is TGTGCCAGCAGCGCCGGACAGGCCCATGTCTATGGCTACACCTTC. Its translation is CASSAGQAHVYGYTF.

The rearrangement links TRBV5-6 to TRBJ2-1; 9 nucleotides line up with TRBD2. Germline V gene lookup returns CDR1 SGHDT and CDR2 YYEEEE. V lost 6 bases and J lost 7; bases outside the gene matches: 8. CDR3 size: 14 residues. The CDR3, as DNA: TGTGCCAGCACCGGGCGGGGGGGCATTAATGAGCAGTTCTTC. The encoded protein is CASTGRGGINEQFF.

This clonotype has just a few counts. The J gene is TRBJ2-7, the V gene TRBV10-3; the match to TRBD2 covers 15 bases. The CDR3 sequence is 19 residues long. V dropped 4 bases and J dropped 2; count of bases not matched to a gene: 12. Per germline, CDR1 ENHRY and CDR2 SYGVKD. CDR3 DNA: TGTGCCATCAGTGTGTCATGGACTAGCGGGGGGGCAGCCACCTACGAGCAGTACTTC. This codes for CAISVSWTSGGAATYEQYF.

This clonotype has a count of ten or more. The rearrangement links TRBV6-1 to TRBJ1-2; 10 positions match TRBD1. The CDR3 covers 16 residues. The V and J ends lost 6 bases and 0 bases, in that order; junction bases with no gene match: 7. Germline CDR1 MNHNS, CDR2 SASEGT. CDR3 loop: CASSADRGWSNYGYTF. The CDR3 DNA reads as TGTGCCAGCAGCGCGGACAGGGGGTGGTCTAACTATGGCTACACCTTC.

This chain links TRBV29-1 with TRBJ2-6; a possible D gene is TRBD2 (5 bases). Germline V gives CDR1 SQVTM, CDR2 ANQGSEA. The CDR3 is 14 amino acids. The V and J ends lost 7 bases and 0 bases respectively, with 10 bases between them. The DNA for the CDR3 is TGCAGCGCCCTAGCAGGCTCTGGGGCCAACGTCCTGACTTTC. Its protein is CSALAGSGANVLTF.

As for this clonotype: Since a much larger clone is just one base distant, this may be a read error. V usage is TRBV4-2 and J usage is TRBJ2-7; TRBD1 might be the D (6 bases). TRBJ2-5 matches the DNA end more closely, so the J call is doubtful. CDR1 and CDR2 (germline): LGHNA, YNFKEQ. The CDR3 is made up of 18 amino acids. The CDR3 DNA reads TGTGCCAGCAGCCAAGATAGAGTGGGGGCTAGGTACCAAGAGACCCAGTACTTC. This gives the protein CASSQDRVGARYQETQYF.

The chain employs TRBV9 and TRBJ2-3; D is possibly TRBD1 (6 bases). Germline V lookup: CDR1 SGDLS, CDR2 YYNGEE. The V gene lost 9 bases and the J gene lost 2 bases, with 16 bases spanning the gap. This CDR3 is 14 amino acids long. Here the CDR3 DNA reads TGTGCCACAGGGGTGTCAGGAGACACAGATACGCAGTATTTT. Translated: CATGVSGDTDTQYF.

CDR3: CASSTPSGTQETQYF. The CDR3 nucleotides read TGTGCCAGCAGCACGCCATCAGGGACGCAAGAGACCCAGTACTTC. The chain employs TRBV3-1 and TRBJ2-5, with D perhaps being TRBD1 or TRBD2 (5 bases each). With 5 bases removed from V and 2 bases from J, the gap between germline ends came to 15 bases. Germline V gives CDR1 LGHDT, CDR2 YNNKEL (reference sequence). The length of the CDR3 is 15 residues.

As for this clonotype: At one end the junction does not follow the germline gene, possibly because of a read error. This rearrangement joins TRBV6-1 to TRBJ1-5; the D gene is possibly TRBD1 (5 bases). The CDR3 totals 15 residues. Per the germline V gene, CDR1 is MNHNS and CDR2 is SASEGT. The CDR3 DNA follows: TGTGCCGGCAGCCCAGGGCCGTATAGCAATCAGCCCCAGCATTTT. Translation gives CAGSPGPYSNQPQHF.

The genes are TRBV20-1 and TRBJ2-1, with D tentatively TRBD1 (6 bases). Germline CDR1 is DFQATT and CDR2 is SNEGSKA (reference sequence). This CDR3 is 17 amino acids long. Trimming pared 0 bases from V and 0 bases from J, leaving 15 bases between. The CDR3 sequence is CSARDRIRQASYNEQFF. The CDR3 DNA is TGCAGTGCTAGAGACAGAATTAGACAGGCCTCCTACAATGAGCAGTTCTTC.

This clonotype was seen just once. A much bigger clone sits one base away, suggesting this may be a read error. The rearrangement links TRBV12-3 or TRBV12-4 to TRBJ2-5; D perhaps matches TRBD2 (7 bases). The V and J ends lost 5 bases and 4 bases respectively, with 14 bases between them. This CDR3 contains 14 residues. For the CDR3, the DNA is TGTGCCAGCAGTGTAAAGGGAGGGGGAGAGACCCAGTACTTC. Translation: CASSVKGGGETQYF.

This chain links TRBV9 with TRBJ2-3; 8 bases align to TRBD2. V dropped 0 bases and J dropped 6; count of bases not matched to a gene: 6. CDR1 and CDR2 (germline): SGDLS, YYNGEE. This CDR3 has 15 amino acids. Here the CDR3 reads CASSVAGGALDTQYF. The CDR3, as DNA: TGTGCCAGCAGCGTAGCCGGGGGGGCCTTGGATACGCAGTATTTT.

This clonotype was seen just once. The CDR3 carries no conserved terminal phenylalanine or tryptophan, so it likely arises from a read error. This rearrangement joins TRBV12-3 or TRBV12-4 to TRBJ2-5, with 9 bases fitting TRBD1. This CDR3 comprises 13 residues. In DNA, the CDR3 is TGTGCCGGCAGTGGGGACAGGGAGGAGACCCAGTACCTC. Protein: CAGSGDREETQYL.

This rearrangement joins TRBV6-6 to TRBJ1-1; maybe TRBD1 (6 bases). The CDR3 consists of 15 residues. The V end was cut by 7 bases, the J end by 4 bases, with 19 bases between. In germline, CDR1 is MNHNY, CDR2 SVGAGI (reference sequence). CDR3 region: CASNPQGTGLTEAFF. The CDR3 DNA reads TGTGCCAGCAACCCTCAAGGTACAGGGCTCACTGAAGCTTTCTTT.

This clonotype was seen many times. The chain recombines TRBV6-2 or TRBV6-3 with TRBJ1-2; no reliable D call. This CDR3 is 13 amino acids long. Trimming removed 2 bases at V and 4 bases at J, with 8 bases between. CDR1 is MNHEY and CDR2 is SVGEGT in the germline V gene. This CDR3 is CASSYRTAYGYTF. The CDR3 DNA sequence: TGTGCCAGCAGTTACCGGACGGCCTATGGCTACACCTTC.